These 27 T cell receptor beta chains were all obtained from the same sample, sequenced in a study of OX40 agonist ivuxolimab in advanced cancers. The protocol used for the library was the immunoSEQ multiplex PCR assay. TCRdb obtained this table from immuneACCESS and retained in-frame rearrangements with V and J assigned. These tables miss some clones; where compared with another copy, unresolved V genes account for less than half of the shortfall, and the remainder is unexplained. The sample includes 75,000 to 100,000 clones, with 84% observed a single time. Of the sample, about 5.8% falls within the top ten clones. The material was CD4+ or CD8+ T cells sorted from blood, obtained in a trial of the OX40 agonist ivuxolimab. The source of these receptors is an adult with an advanced solid tumor such as melanoma, head and neck, liver or kidney cancer.

V and J are TRBV19 and TRBJ2-1, with 9 positions matching TRBD2. V dropped 3 bases and J dropped 4; count of bases not matched to a gene: 10. The CDR3 length is 17 residues. Germline V gene lookup returns CDR1 LNHDA and CDR2 SQIVND (reference sequence). Here the CDR3 reads CASSIFVSGGRYNEQFF. CDR3 coding DNA: TGTGCCAGTAGTATCTTTGTTAGCGGGGGCCGTTACAATGAGCAGTTCTTC.

This clone was counted ten times or more. V is TRBV2 and J is TRBJ2-5, with TRBD1 identical over 8 bases. The V and J ends lost 3 bases and 1 base, in that order; junction bases with no gene match: 7. From germline, CDR1 is SNHLY and CDR2 FYNNEI. The CDR3 consists of 16 residues. The CDR3 loop reads CASSDPDRVSQETQYF. CDR3 nucleotide sequence: TGTGCCAGCAGTGACCCGGACAGGGTGAGCCAAGAGACCCAGTACTTC. The whole variable domain, filled in from reference TRBV2 and TRBJ2-5, reads EPEVTQTPSHQVTQMGQEVILRCVPISNHLYFYWYRQILGQKVEFLVSFYNNEISEKSEIFDDQFSVERPDGSNFTLKIRSTKLEDSAMYFCASSDPDRVSQETQYFGPGTRLLVL.

V gene TRBV27 combines with J gene TRBJ1-1; D call uncertain. The CDR3 totals 14 residues. Trimming took off 3 bases at V and 4 bases at J, with 12 bases between the two ends. Germline V CDR1 and CDR2: MNHEY, SMNVEV (reference sequence). CDR3 in amino acids: CASSFRQAPTEAFF. The CDR3 nucleotides are TGTGCCAGCAGTTTCCGGCAGGCCCCCACTGAAGCTTTCTTT.

CDR3 coding DNA: TGTGCCAGCAGTGGGGGACTAGCGGGAAACTACGAGCAGTACTTC. Its translation is CASSGGLAGNYEQYF. This chain links TRBV27 with TRBJ2-5; 13 nucleotides line up with TRBD2. Matching the DNA end better, TRBJ2-7 makes the J call doubtful. Germline values: CDR1 MNHEY, CDR2 SMNVEV (reference sequence). The CDR3 runs 15 residues.

The J gene is TRBJ1-5, the V gene TRBV6-6; 7 bases are shared with TRBD1. Unmatched junction bases numbered 6, after V lost 4 bases and J lost 6 bases. Germline-derived CDR1 and CDR2 are MNHNY and SVGAGI (reference sequence). The CDR3 runs to 14 residues. The chain's CDR3 is CASSLGQLAQPQHF. The CDR3 coding sequence is TGTGCCAGCAGTTTGGGACAGCTTGCTCAGCCCCAGCATTTT.

The rearrangement links TRBV15 to TRBJ2-7; the match to TRBD2 covers 10 bases. The CDR3 covers 16 residues. The V gene's germline CDR1 is LNHNV and CDR2 YYDKDF (reference sequence). The J segment lost 7 bases and the V segment lost 4 bases, leaving 13 bases of the junction unmatched. CDR3: CATSNLIAGGQKEQYF. The CDR3 DNA is TGTGCCACCAGCAACCTTATAGCGGGGGGCCAGAAGGAGCAGTACTTC.

The chain carries TRBV6-1 and TRBJ2-7; tentatively, D is TRBD2 (5 bases). The CDR3 has 13 residues. Germline V CDR1 and CDR2: MNHNS, SASEGT. V lost 7 bases to trimming and J lost 3 bases, with 13 bases between them. CDR3 sequence (DNA): TGTGCCAGCAAGGTGGGAGCAGGCTACGAGCAGTACTTC. It translates to CASKVGAGYEQYF.

The gene calls are TRBV6-1 and TRBJ1-6; D gene unclear. The V and J ends lost 1 base and 0 bases respectively, with 16 bases between them. This CDR3 region has 19 residues. Germline values: CDR1 MNHNS, CDR2 SASEGT. The CDR3 region has the DNA TGTGCCAGCAGTGAAGTCTGGGCTATAGGTAGCTCCTATAATTCACCCCTCCACTTT. Its protein is CASSEVWAIGSSYNSPLHF.

V gene TRBV5-1 combines with J gene TRBJ2-2; 8 bases map to TRBD1. CDR1 and CDR2 from the germline V gene are SGHRS and YFSETQ. V trimming: 7 bases; J trimming: 1 base; junction bases outside the gene matches: 9. The CDR3 is made up of 16 amino acids. CDR3 residues: CASREGGQVNTGELFF. The CDR3 DNA reads TGCGCCAGCCGGGAAGGGGGACAGGTGAACACCGGGGAGCTGTTTTTT.

The CDR3 loop reads CASLASATDTQYF. CDR3 DNA: TGTGCCAGTCTGGCTAGCGCCACAGATACGCAGTATTTT. The chain carries TRBV7-9 and TRBJ2-3, with D maybe TRBD2 (6 bases). Trimming stripped 9 bases from V and 2 bases from J, with 12 bases between. The CDR3 length is 13 residues. The germline V gene encodes CDR1 SEHNR and CDR2 FQNEAQ (reference sequence).

This chain links TRBV7-9 with TRBJ2-2; a possible D gene is TRBD1 (6 bases). The germline V gene has CDR1 SEHNR and CDR2 FQNEAQ (reference sequence). With 2 bases removed from V and 7 bases from J, the gap between germline ends came to 11 bases. The CDR3 has 14 amino acids. The DNA for the CDR3 is TGTGCCAGCAGCTTAAGGGCAGGGGTCGGGGAGCTGTTTTTT. Its protein product is CASSLRAGVGELFF.

The CDR3 protein is CASSLWGAAEQYF. The CDR3 nucleotides read TGTGCCAGCAGTTTATGGGGGGCTGCCGAGCAGTACTTC. The chain employs TRBV27 and TRBJ2-7; tentatively, D is TRBD1 or TRBD2 (6 bases each). CDR1 and CDR2 from the germline V gene are MNHEY and SMNVEV (reference sequence). Between the trimmed V and J ends, which lost 1 base and 6 bases, there was a span of 10 bases. The CDR3 extends over 13 amino acids.

A single count supports this clone. The chain couples TRBV13 to TRBJ1-1; D not resolved. Per germline, CDR1 PRHDT and CDR2 FYEKMQ (reference sequence). V lost 6 bases, J lost 0 bases, and 14 bases lay in between. The CDR3 has 15 amino acids. The CDR3 nucleotides are TGTGCCAGCAGAAAGGGCCCCCTTATGAACACTGAAGCTTTCTTT. The encoded protein is CASRKGPLMNTEAFF.

J is TRBJ2-7 and V is TRBV19; D call uncertain. With 0 bases removed from V and 3 bases from J, the gap between germline ends came to 18 bases. The CDR3 spans 17 residues. CDR1 LNHDA and CDR2 SQIVND come from the germline V gene (reference sequence). For the CDR3, the DNA is TGTGCCAGTAGTATAGATCACCGTCTACCACAATACTACGAGCAGTACTTC. Translated: CASSIDHRLPQYYEQYF.

The V call is TRBV6-5, the J call TRBJ1-2, with 7 nucleotides matching TRBD1. This CDR3 is built from 15 residues. J gave up 2 bases and V 0 bases, and 3 bases lay outside the gene matches. Germline-derived CDR1 and CDR2 are MNHEY and SVGAGI. CDR3 nucleotide sequence: TGTGCCAGCAGTTACTCCGGGACAGTCAACTATGGCTACACCTTC. It translates to CASSYSGTVNYGYTF.

V is TRBV7-3 and J is TRBJ1-1, with 8 bases identical to TRBD1. Trimming at V came to 4 bases and at J to 1 base, leaving 5 bases not matched to a gene. The CDR3 is 15 residues long. Germline V gene sequence: CDR1 SGHTA, CDR2 FQGTGA. The CDR3 reads CASSSSTGANTEAFF. CDR3 DNA sequence: TGTGCCAGCAGCTCCTCGACAGGGGCGAACACTGAAGCTTTCTTT.

This clone was recorded a few times. The rearrangement uses TRBV5-6 and TRBJ2-1; 7 bases map to TRBD2. Germline V CDR1 and CDR2: SGHDT, YYEEEE. This CDR3 spans 12 amino acids. V lost 2 bases and J lost 9; bases outside the gene matches: 2. In DNA form, the CDR3 reads TGTGCCAGCAGCTTTACTAGCGTTGAGCAGTTCTTC. Translation: CASSFTSVEQFF.

The chain combines TRBV9 with TRBJ1-2; TRBD1 might be the D (5 bases). V dropped 4 bases and J dropped 4 bases, with 17 bases sitting between them. Germline values: CDR1 SGDLS, CDR2 YYNGEE. This CDR3 region has 15 residues. CDR3 sequence: CASSLRDSGLYGYTF. For the CDR3, the DNA is TGTGCCAGCAGCCTAAGGGATTCGGGGCTCTATGGCTACACCTTC.

The chain combines TRBV4-2 with TRBJ2-1; TRBD2 matches 7 bases. The V gene's germline CDR1 is LGHNA and CDR2 YNFKEQ. The CDR3 has 15 residues. After removal of 4 bases from V and 9 bases from J, the junction contained 12 bases not matched to a gene. The CDR3 nucleotides are TGTGCCAGCAGCCCGGGGGGAGTAGGTGCAAGTGAGCAGTTCTTC. As protein: CASSPGGVGASEQFF.

The chain is built from TRBV6-5 and TRBJ1-6; possibly TRBD1 for D (6 bases). The CDR3 is 14 amino acids. Looked up from germline, CDR1 is MNHEY and CDR2 is SVGAGI. The V end lost 4 bases, the J end lost 5 bases, and 9 bases lay between the germline ends. CDR3: CASSSDRDNSPLHF. DNA for the CDR3: TGTGCCAGCAGTTCGGACAGAGATAATTCACCCCTCCACTTT.

The chain has TRBV20-1 and TRBJ2-3; D unclear. Trimming stripped 3 bases from V and 6 bases from J, with 7 bases between. Germline CDR1 is DFQATT and CDR2 is SNEGSKA (reference sequence). This CDR3 has 11 residues. The CDR3 spells CSASFEDTQYF. CDR3 DNA sequence: TGCAGTGCTAGTTTTGAGGATACGCAGTATTTT.

V and J are TRBV7-2 and TRBJ1-1; TRBD1 matches at 8 bases. The length of the CDR3 is 14 residues. CDR1 and CDR2 from the germline V gene are SGHTA and FQGNSA. With 5 bases clipped from V and 5 bases from J, the junction kept 7 bases outside the gene matches. For the CDR3, the DNA is TGTGCCAGCAGCCCCCCGGACAGGGAGACTGAAGCTTTCTTT. This translates into CASSPPDRETEAFF.

The gene calls are TRBV4-1 and TRBJ2-3, with 9 bases matching TRBD1. CDR1 is MGHRA and CDR2 is YSYEKL in the germline V gene. The CDR3 runs to 16 residues. V was pared by 1 base and J by 6 bases, with 8 bases of the junction left unmatched. The CDR3 sequence: CASSQAGTGRTDTQYF. The CDR3 region has the DNA TGCGCCAGCAGCCAAGCCGGGACAGGGCGTACGGATACGCAGTATTTT.

The chain couples TRBV7-3 to TRBJ2-1; D is perhaps TRBD1 (5 bases). This CDR3 contains 16 residues. Trimming pared 5 bases from V and 0 bases from J, leaving 14 bases between. Germline V gene lookup returns CDR1 SGHTA and CDR2 FQGTGA. DNA of the CDR3: TGTGCCAGCAGCGCCCAGGGTCCCTCCTCCTACAATGAGCAGTTCTTC. Translated, it gives CASSAQGPSSYNEQFF.

The chain links TRBV30 to TRBJ2-3; D gene unclear. The CDR3 sequence is 12 residues long. Germline V gene data show CDR1 as GTSNPN and CDR2 as SVGIG (reference sequence). Trimming removed 5 bases from V and 1 base from J, with 7 bases in between. The CDR3 region has the DNA TGTGCCTGGGAACGGGGCACAGATACGCAGTATTTT. Translation: CAWERGTDTQYF.

This clone was recorded once. V gene TRBV29-1 combines with J gene TRBJ2-1; TRBD1 matches at 9 bases. This CDR3 region has 12 residues. V was clipped by 6 bases and J by 9 bases; unmatched bases: 6. CDR1 and CDR2 (germline): SQVTM, ANQGSEA. CDR3 bases: TGCAGCGTCCGACAGGGGGTGGGTGAGCAGTTCTTC. This gives the protein CSVRQGVGEQFF.

The chain carries TRBV5-1 and TRBJ1-1; 8 nucleotides line up with TRBD1. This CDR3 spans 15 amino acids. The junction had 6 bases not matched to a gene; V was cut back by 4 bases and J by 1 base. The germline CDR1 and CDR2 sequences are SGHRS and YFSETQ. CDR3 bases: TGCGCCAGCAGCAACGTACAGGGGGGGAACACTGAAGCTTTCTTT. The encoded protein is CASSNVQGGNTEAFF.